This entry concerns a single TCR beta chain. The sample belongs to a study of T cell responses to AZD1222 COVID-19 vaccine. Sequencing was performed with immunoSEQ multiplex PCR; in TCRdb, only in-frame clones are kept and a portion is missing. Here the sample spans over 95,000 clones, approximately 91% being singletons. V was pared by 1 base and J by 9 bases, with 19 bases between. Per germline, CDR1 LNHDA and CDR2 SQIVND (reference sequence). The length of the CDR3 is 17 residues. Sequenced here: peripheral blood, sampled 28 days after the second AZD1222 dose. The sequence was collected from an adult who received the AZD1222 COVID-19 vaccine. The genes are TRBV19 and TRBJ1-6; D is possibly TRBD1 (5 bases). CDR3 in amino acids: CASSIAPPGRHGSPLHF. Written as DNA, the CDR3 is TGTGCCAGTAGTATAGCCCCCCCGGGGCGTCACGGTTCACCCCTCCACTTT.